This T cell receptor beta chain is from a study of blood T cell repertoires in COVID-19. Study context: COVID-19 samples collected from the United States, Italy and Spain covered acute and convalescent phases. In each case, the material was cDNA or gDNA derived from T cells, B-cell-depleted T cells, or PBMCs.

Under the authors' procedure: It was from reference gene primer amplification that nucleated cell counts were estimated. Clones were sequenced by immunoSEQ multiplex PCR, and TCRdb holds only the in-frame ones, with some missing. From that table come the V and J calls and clone size; the DNA was used to work out D and trimming. Counted here are about 28,000 clones, roughly 85% occurring once; the ten biggest clones make up roughly 9.9%. CDR1 is GTSNPN, CDR2 SVGIG, per germline (reference sequence). V was clipped by 0 bases and J by 1 base, with 10 bases between them. CDR3 length equals 15 residues. This TCR derives from a human donor in a cohort sampled during active COVID-19. This chain uses TRBV30 with TRBJ2-1; the D gene is possibly TRBD2 (5 bases). The specimen sequenced was peripheral blood. This chain's CDR3 is CAWSVRGGSYNEQFF. The CDR3 coding sequence is TGTGCCTGGAGTGTTCGGGGTGGTTCCTACAATGAGCAGTTCTTC.